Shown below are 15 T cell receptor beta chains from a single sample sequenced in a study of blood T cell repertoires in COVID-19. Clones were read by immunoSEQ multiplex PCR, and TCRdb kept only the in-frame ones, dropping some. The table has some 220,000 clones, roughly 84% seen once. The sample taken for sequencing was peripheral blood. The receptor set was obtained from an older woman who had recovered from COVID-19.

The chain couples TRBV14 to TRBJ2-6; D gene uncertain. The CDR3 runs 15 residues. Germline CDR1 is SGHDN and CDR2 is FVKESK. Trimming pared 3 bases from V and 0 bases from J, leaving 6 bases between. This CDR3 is CASSHVGSGANVLTF. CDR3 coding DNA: TGTGCCAGCAGCCACGTCGGCTCTGGGGCCAACGTCCTGACTTTC. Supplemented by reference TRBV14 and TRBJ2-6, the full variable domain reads EAGVTQFPSHSVIEKGQTVTLRCDPISGHDNLYWYRRVMGKEIKFLLHFVKESKQDESGMPNNRFLAERTGGTYSTLKVQPAELEDSGVYFCASSHVGSGANVLTFGAGSRLTVL.

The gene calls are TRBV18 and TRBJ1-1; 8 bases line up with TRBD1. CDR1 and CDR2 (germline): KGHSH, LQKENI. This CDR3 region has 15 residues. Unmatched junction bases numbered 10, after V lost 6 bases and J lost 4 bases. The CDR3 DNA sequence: TGTGCCAGCTCCCCGACGACAGGGGTCGGCACTGAAGCTTTCTTT. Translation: CASSPTTGVGTEAFF.

The CDR3 coding sequence is TGTGCCATCTGTGCACAGTCGAAAAATTCACCCCTCCACTTT. Amino acid sequence: CAICAQSKNSPLHF. The chain combines TRBV10-3 with TRBJ1-6; D is uncertain. V was pared by 8 bases and J by 7 bases, with 15 bases between. Germline loops: CDR1 ENHRY, CDR2 SYGVKD. CDR3 length equals 14 residues.

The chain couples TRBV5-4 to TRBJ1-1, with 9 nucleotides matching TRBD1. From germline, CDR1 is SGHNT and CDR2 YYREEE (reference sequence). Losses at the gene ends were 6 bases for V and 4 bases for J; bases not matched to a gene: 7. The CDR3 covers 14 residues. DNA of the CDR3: TGTGCCAGCACCGGACAGGGGTGGAGCACTGAAGCTTTCTTT. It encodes CASTGQGWSTEAFF.

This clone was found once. Here the CDR3 reads CSVGAPSETQYF. The CDR3, as DNA: TGCAGCGTTGGGGCACCTTCAGAGACCCAGTACTTC. This chain links TRBV29-1 with TRBJ2-5; no clear D. Germline V gives CDR1 SQVTM, CDR2 ANQGSEA. The CDR3 has 12 amino acids. V shed 4 bases and J shed 4 bases, with 10 bases lying between them.

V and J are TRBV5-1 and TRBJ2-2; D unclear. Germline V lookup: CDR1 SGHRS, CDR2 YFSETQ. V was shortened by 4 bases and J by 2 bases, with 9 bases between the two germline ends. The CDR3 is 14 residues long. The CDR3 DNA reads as TGCGCCAGCAGCGGCGACACTAACACCGGGGAGCTGTTTTTT. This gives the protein CASSGDTNTGELFF.

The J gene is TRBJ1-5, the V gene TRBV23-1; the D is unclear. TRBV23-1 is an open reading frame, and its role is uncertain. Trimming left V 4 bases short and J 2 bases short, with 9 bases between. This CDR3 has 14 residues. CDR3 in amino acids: CASSLPGRNQPQHF. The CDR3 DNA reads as TGCGCCAGCAGTCTACCTGGGCGCAATCAGCCCCAGCATTTT.

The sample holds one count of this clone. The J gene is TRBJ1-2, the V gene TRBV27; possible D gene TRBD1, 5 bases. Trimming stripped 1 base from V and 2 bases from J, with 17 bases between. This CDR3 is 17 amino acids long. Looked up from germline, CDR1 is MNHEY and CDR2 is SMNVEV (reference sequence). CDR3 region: CASSLYPPGGGNYGYTF. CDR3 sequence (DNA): TGTGCCAGCAGTTTATACCCTCCGGGGGGGGGAAACTATGGCTACACCTTC.

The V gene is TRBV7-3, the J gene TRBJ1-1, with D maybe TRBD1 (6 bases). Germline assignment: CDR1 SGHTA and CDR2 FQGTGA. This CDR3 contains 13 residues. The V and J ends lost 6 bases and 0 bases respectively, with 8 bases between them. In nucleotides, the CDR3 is TGTGCCAGCAGACGACAGGTGAACACTGAAGCTTTCTTT. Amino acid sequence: CASRRQVNTEAFF.

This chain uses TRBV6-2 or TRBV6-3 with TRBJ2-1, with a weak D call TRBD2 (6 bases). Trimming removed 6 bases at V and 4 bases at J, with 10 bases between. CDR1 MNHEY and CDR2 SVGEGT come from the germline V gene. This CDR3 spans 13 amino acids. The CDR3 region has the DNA TGTGCCAGCAGCTGGACTAATTACAATGAGCAGTTCTTC. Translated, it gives CASSWTNYNEQFF.

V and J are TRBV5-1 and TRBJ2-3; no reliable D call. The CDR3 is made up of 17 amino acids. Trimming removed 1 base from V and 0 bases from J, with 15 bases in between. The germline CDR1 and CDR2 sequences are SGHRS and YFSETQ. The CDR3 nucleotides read TGCGCCAGCAGCTTGTCGCCGGGTCGAGATAGCACAGATACGCAGTATTTT. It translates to CASSLSPGRDSTDTQYF.

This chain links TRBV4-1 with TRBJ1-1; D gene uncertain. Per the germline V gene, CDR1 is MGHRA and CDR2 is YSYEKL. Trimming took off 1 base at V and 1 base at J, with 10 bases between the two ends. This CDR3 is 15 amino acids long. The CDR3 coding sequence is TGCGCCAGCAGCCAAGTTGCATCCAGGAACACTGAAGCTTTCTTT. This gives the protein CASSQVASRNTEAFF.

CDR3 DNA sequence: TGTGCCAGCAGCCCAGGGGCCGTTCAGAACACTGAAGCTTTCTTT. Translation: CASSPGAVQNTEAFF. The chain uses TRBV7-9 and TRBJ1-1; maybe TRBD1 (6 bases). CDR3 length: 15 residues. The V end lost 5 bases, the J end lost 1 base, and 14 bases lay between the germline ends. Germline V gene data show CDR1 as SEHNR and CDR2 as FQNEAQ (reference sequence).

The CDR3 nucleotides read TGTGCCAGCAGTGAAAAGCTAGCGGGGGGCGCTAGTTACGAGCAGTACTTC. The encoded protein is CASSEKLAGGASYEQYF. The V and J genes are TRBV2 and TRBJ2-7; 11 bases map to TRBD2. Trimming cost V 2 bases and J 4 bases; bases outside gene matches: 10. CDR1 and CDR2 from the germline V gene are SNHLY and FYNNEI. The CDR3 length is 17 residues.

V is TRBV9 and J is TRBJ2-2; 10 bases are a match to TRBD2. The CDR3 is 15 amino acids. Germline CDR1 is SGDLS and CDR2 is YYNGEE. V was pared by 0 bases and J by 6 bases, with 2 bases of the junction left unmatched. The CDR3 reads CASSVGSGGAGELFF. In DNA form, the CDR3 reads TGTGCCAGCAGCGTAGGCAGCGGGGGGGCCGGGGAGCTGTTTTTT.